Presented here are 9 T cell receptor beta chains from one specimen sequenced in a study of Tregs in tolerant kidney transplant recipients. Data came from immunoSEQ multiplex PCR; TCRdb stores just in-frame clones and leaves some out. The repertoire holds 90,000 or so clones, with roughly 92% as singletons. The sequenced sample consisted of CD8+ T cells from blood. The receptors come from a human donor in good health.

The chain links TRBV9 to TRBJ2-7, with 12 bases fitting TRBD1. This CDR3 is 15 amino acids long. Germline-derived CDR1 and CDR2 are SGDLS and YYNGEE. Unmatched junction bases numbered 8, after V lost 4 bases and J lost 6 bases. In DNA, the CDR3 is TGTGCCAGCAGCCGGAGGGACAGGGGGCTTCTCGAGCAGTACTTC. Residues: CASSRRDRGLLEQYF.

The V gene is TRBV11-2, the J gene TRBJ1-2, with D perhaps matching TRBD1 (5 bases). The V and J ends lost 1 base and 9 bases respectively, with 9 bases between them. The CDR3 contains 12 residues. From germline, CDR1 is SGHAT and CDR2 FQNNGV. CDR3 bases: TGTGCCAGCAGCTTAGGGGACGTCAGCTACACCTTC. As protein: CASSLGDVSYTF.

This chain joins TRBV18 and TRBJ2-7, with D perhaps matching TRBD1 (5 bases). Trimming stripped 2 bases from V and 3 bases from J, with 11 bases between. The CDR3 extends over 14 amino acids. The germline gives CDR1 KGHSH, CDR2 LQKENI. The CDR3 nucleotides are TGTGCCAGCTCACCAGTACAGGAGTTCTACGAGCAGTACTTC. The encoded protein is CASSPVQEFYEQYF.

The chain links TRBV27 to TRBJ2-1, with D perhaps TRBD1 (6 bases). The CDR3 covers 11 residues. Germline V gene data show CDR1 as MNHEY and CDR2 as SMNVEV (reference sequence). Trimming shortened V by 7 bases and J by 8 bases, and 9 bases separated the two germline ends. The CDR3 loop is CASTEGDEQFF. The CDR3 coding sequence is TGTGCCAGCACCGAGGGGGATGAGCAGTTCTTC.

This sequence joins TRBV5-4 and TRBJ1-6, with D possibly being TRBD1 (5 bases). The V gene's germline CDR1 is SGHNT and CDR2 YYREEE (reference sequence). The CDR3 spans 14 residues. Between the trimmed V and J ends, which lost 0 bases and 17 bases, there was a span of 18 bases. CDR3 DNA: TGTGCCAGCAGCTTGGGGAATCAGGGAACCCTCGTCCACTTT. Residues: CASSLGNQGTLVHF. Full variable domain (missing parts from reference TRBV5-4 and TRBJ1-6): ETGVTQSPTHLIKTRGQQVTLRCSSQSGHNTVSWYQQALGQGPQFIFQYYREEENGRGNFPPRFSGLQFPNYSSELNVNALELDDSALYLCASSLGNQGTLVHFGNGTRLTVT.

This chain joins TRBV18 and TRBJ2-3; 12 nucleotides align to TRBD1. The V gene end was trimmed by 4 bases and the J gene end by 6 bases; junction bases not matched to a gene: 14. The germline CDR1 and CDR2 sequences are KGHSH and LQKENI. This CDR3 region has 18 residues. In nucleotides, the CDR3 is TGTGCCAGCTCACTCGGGACAGGGGGCGCGATGTGGTCCGATACGCAGTATTTT. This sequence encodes CASSLGTGGAMWSDTQYF.

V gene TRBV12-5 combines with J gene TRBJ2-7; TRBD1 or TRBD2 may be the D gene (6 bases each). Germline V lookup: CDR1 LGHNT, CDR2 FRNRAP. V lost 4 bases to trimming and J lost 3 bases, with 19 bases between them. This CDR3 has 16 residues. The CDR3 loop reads CASGSGRTVIFYEQYF. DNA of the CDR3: TGTGCTAGTGGTTCAGGGAGGACAGTTATCTTCTACGAGCAGTACTTC. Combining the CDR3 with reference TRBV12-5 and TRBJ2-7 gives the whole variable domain DARVTQTPRHKVTEMGQEVTMRCQPILGHNTVFWYRQTMMQGLELLAYFRNRAPLDDSGMPKDRFSAEMPDATLATLKIQPSEPRDSAVYFCASGSGRTVIFYEQYFGPGTRLTVT.

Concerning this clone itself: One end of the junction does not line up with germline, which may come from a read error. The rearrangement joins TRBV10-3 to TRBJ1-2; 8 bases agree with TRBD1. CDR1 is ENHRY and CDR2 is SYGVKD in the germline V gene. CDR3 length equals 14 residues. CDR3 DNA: TGTGCCATCACTGAGACAGGGGCGTACTATGGCTACACCTTC. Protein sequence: CAITETGAYYGYTF.

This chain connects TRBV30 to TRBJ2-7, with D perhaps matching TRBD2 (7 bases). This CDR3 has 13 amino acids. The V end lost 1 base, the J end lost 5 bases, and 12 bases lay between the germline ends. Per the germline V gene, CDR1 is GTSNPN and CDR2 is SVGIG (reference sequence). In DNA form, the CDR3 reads TGTGCCTGGAGTGCGGGGGGCGGAAACGAGCAGTACTTC. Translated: CAWSAGGGNEQYF.